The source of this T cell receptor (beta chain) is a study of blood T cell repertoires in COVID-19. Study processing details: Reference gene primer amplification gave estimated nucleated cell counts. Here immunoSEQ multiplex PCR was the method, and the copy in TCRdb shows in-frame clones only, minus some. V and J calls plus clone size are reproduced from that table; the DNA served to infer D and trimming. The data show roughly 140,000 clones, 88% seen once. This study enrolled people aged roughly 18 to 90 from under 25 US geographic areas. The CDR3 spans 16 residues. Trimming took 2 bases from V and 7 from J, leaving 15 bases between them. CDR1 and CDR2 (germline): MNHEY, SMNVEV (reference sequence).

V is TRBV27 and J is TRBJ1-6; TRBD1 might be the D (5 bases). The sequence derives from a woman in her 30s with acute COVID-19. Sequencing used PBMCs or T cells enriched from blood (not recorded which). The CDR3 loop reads CASSLRAQGLNSPLHF. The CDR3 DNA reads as TGTGCCAGCAGTTTACGGGCCCAGGGTTTGAATTCACCCCTCCACTTT.